Listed below are T cell receptor beta chains from one sample, sequenced in a study of shared clonotypes between healthy human individuals. Repertoires were generated with immunoSEQ multiplex PCR, while TCRdb's copy carries only in-frame clones and drops some. The data hold about 1.9 million clones, with roughly 93% observed a single time. The source material was naive CD8+ T cells from PBMCs. These receptors came from a man between 18 and 35 years old in good health. Some clones in this sample may be carry-over from other donors' samples. Both conserved end residues are part of each CDR3. The order of the fields is D gene, clone size, V gene, J gene, CDR3 DNA, CDR3 protein. The D gene is left open where the match is weak. A row's size may be missing; if present it is once, few, many or a size class.

>NA|NA|TRBV13|TRBJ2-7
TGTGCCAGCAGCTTTCTAAGCTCCTACGAGCAGTACTTC
CASSFLSSYEQYF
>TRBD1|once|TRBV5-1|TRBJ2-3
TGCGCCAGCAGCCCGGAGGACAGGGTACTCACAGATACGCAGTATTTT
CASSPEDRVLTDTQYF
>NA|NA|TRBV7-9|TRBJ2-7
TGTGCCAGCACCCAGAGGGGGAGGTACGAGCAGTACTTC
CASTQRGRYEQYF
>NA|NA|TRBV28|TRBJ2-6
TGTGCCAGCAGTTTTGTGGGGGAAGGGGCCAACGTCCTGACTTTC
CASSFVGEGANVLTF
>NA|NA|TRBV4-3|TRBJ2-5
TGCGCCAGCAGCCCTACCCAATCAGACACGAGGGAGACCCAGTACTTC
CASSPTQSDTRETQYF
>NA|NA|TRBV7-9|TRBJ2-7
TGTGCCAGCAGCCAAACCCGGGACAACCACGAGCAGTACTTC
CASSQTRDNHEQYF
>NA|NA|TRBV27|TRBJ2-7
TGTGCCAGCAGTCTTGGCCCCCCCGGCCCCTACGAGCAGTACTTC
CASSLGPPGPYEQYF
>NA|NA|TRBV27|TRBJ2-1
TGTGCCAGCAGTTCCCAAGGGGGAGGAGGTTACAATGAGCAGTTCTTC
CASSSQGGGGYNEQFF
>NA|NA|TRBV27|TRBJ1-2
TGTGCCAGCAGTTCCTCCCAGGCTGTGGACTATGGCTACACCTTC
CASSSSQAVDYGYTF
>NA|NA|TRBV21-1|TRBJ2-7
TGTGCCAGCAGCACGAGGACAGGAATCTACGAGCAGTACTTC
CASSTRTGIYEQYF
>TRBD1|NA|TRBV6-5|TRBJ1-2
TGTGCCAGCAGTTCCTACCGACAGGGCAAGGACTATGGCTACACCTTC
CASSSYRQGKDYGYTF
>TRBD2|NA|TRBV27|TRBJ2-7
TGTGCCACCCGGGGGGAGTTGAGTTCCTACGAGCAGTACTTC
CATRGELSSYEQYF
>NA|NA|TRBV7-9|TRBJ2-7
TGTGCCAGCAGCTCCCAGGGCCCATACGAGCAGTACTTC
CASSSQGPYEQYF
>NA|NA|TRBV14|TRBJ2-2
TGTGCCAGCAGGACAGCATTCGGCACCGGGGAGCTGTTTTTT
CASRTAFGTGELFF
>TRBD1|once|TRBV5-1|TRBJ1-4
TGCGCCAGCAGCCAGACAGGGGTCAGTGAAAAACTGTTTTTT
CASSQTGVSEKLFF
>TRBD1|NA|TRBV29-1|TRBJ1-2
TGCAGCGTTGAAGTCCGGACAGGGGCGGACTATGGCTACACCTTC
CSVEVRTGADYGYTF
>NA|NA|TRBV7-9|TRBJ1-1
TGTGCCAGCAGCTTACCGGTGGACACTGAAGCTTTCTTT
CASSLPVDTEAFF
>NA|NA|TRBV9|TRBJ2-1
TGTGCCAGCAGCGTCGGCGGCAAATCCTACAATGAGCAGTTCTTC
CASSVGGKSYNEQFF
>TRBD1|NA|TRBV5-5|TRBJ2-7
TGTGCCAGCAGCTTTCAGGGGGCGAGGGCCCATCCCTACGAGCAGTACTTC
CASSFQGARAHPYEQYF
>NA|NA|TRBV28|TRBJ1-5
TGTGCCAGCACTCTCAGGGCCGGTCAGCCCCAGCATTTT
CASTLRAGQPQHF
>NA|NA|TRBV7-8|TRBJ2-1
TGTGCCAGCAGCCATTCGGGACAAAGGGCCTACAATGAGCAGTTCTTC
CASSHSGQRAYNEQFF
>NA|NA|TRBV10-3|TRBJ2-7
TGTGCCATCAGTGAGGGACGGAACTCGGACTACGAGCAGTACTTC
CAISEGRNSDYEQYF
>TRBD1|NA|TRBV5-6|TRBJ2-2
TGTGCCAGCAGCCCGGCCGGGACAGGGGTAACCGGGGAGCTGTTTTTT
CASSPAGTGVTGELFF
>NA|NA|TRBV9|TRBJ2-1
TGTGCCAGCAGCGTGGAAGGAAACAACAATGAGCAGTTCTTC
CASSVEGNNNEQFF
>NA|NA|TRBV6-1|TRBJ1-5
TGTGCCAGCAGTGAATTGCGGGGTACTAGCAATCAGCCCCAGCATTTT
CASSELRGTSNQPQHF
>NA|few|TRBV6-6|TRBJ2-2
TGTGCCAGCAGACAAAACACCGGGGAGCTGTTTTTT
CASRQNTGELFF
>NA|NA|TRBV4-3|TRBJ2-7
TGCGCCAGCAGCCAAGCACAGGGTGTGTACGAGCAGTACTTC
CASSQAQGVYEQYF
>TRBD1|NA|TRBV7-6|TRBJ1-5
TGTGCCAGCAGCCCGTCGACAGGGAATAGCAATCAGCCCCAGCATTTT
CASSPSTGNSNQPQHF